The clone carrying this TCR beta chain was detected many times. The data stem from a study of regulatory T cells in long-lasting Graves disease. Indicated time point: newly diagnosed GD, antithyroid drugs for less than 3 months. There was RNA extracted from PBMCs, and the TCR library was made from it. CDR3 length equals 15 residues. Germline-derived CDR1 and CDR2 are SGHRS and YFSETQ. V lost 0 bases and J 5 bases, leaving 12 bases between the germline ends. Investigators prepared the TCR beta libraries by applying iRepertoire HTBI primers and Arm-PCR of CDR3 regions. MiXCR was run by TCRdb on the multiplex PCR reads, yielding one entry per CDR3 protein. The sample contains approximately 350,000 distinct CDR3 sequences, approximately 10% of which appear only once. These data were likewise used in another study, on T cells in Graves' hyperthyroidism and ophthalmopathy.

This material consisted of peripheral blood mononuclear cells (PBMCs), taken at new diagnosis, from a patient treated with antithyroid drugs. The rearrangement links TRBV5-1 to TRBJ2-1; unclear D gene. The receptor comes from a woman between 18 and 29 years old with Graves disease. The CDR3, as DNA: TGCGCCAGCAGCTTGGGTATAGATCCTCACAATGAGCAGTTCTTC. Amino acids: CASSLGIDPHNEQFF.